The T cell receptor beta chain under discussion was sequenced for a study of spatial heterogeneity in lung cancer. Study background: Alpha-chain detections were consistently fewer than beta-chain detections among the sequences. Each unique TCR and UMI combination was seen more than ten times on average in raw reads.

Each TCR cDNA molecule bore a unique molecular identifier. TCRdb ran MiXCR on the 5' RACE reads and lists one entry per CDR3 protein. Here the sample spans approximately 81,000 distinct CDR3 sequences, around an eighth being singletons. Time point here: sample taken at primary tumor resection. TCRs were sequenced from unsorted whole RNA of tumor, nontumor lung or PBMC. The approximately 67 donors had untreated early-stage non-small cell lung cancer. In germline, CDR1 is MNHNY, CDR2 SVGAGI (reference sequence). This CDR3 comprises 18 residues. V was shortened by 4 bases and J by 4 bases, with 23 bases between the two germline ends.

The chain joins TRBV6-6 to TRBJ1-5; a weak D match, TRBD1 (6 bases). This material consisted of PBMCs, taken at surgery. The receptor comes from a male donor with early-stage non-small cell lung cancer. The CDR3 reads CASSSTPTGGLFNQPQHF. In DNA form, the CDR3 reads TGTGCCAGCAGTTCCACTCCGACAGGAGGACTCTTTAATCAGCCCCAGCATTTT.